This T cell receptor (beta chain) is drawn from a study of T cells after yellow fever vaccination. Overall study: With SMART-Seq v4 Ultra Low Input, the fractions containing low cell numbers were prepared.

The germline V gene has CDR1 KGHDR and CDR2 SFDVKD. Trimming cost V 5 bases and J 6 bases; bases outside gene matches: 11. The CDR3 length is 15 residues. One entry per CDR3 protein results from TCRdb running MiXCR on the 5' RACE reads. The sample contains 300,000 to 400,000 distinct CDR3 sequences, about an eighth of which appear only once. Study results and caveats: Shared CD4/CD8 clonotypes were a small share, likely from convergent recombination. Boosting was followed by the reappearance of most primary-vaccination clones (96% CD4, under 90% CD8). The secondary response peaked faster, at day 5 versus 15, but was weaker.

This clonotype was found a few times. Its antigen is not identified. The sequenced sample was CD4+ T cells sorted from PBMCs, obtained 15 days after the yellow fever booster vaccination. The sequence was collected from a young man who received the YFV17D yellow fever vaccine. The genes are TRBV24-1 and TRBJ1-1, with TRBD1 identical over 7 bases. CDR3 amino acids: CATSGSRTGDAEAFF. Written as DNA, the CDR3 is TGTGCCACCAGTGGATCCCGTACAGGGGACGCTGAAGCTTTCTTT.